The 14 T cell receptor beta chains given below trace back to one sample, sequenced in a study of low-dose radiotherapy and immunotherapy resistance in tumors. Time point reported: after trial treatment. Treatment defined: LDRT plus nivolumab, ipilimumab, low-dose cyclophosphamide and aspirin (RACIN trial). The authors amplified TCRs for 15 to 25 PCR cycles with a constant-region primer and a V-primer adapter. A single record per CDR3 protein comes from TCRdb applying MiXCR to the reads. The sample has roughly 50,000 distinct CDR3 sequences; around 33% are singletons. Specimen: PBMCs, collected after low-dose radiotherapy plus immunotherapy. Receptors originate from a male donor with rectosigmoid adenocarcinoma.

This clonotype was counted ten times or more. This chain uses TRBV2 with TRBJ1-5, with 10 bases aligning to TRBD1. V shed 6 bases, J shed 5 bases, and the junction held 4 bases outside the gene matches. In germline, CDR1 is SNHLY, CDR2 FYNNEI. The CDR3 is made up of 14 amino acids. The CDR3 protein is CASRLDRGDQPQHF. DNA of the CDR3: TGTGCCAGCAGACTGGACAGGGGGGATCAGCCCCAGCATTTT.

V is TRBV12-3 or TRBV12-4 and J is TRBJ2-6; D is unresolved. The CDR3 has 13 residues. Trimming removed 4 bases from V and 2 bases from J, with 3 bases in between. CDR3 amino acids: CASSYTGANVLTF. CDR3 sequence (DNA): TGTGCCAGCAGTTATACTGGGGCCAACGTCCTGACTTTC.

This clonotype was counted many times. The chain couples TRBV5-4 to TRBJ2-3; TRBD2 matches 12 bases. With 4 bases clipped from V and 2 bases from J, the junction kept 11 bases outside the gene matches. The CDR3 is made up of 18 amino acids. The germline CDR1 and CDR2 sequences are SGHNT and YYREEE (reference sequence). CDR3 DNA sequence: TGTGCCAGCAGCCAAGGGATGGGGACTAGCGGGTCCACAGATACGCAGTATTTT. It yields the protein CASSQGMGTSGSTDTQYF.

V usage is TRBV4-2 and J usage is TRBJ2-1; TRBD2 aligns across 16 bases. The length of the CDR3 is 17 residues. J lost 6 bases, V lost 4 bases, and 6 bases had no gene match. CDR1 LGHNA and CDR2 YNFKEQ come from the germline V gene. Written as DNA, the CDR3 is TGTGCCAGCAGCCGGTCCGGGACTAGCGGGAGGGCCAATGAGCAGTTCTTC. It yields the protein CASSRSGTSGRANEQFF.

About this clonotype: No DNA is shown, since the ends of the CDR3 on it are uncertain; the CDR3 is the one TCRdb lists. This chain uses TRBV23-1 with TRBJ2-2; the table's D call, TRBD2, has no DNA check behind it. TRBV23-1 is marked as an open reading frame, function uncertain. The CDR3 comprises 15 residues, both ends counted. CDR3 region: CASSQFWGAPRSCFF.

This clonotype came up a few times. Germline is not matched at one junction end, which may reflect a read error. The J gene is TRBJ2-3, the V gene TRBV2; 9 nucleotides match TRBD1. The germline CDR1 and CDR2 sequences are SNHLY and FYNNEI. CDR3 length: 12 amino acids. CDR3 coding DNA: TGTGCCAGCAGCCCCAGGGACAGGGTCCTGCATTTT. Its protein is CASSPRDRVLHF.

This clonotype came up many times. CDR3 protein: CASRSGSSNSPLHF. CDR3 nucleotide sequence: TGTGCCAGCAGGTCGGGGTCTTCTAATTCACCCCTCCACTTT. The chain employs TRBV5-8 and TRBJ1-6; D not certain. The germline CDR1 and CDR2 sequences are SGHTS and YDEGEE. The V and J ends lost 5 bases and 6 bases respectively, with 12 bases between them. This CDR3 comprises 14 residues.

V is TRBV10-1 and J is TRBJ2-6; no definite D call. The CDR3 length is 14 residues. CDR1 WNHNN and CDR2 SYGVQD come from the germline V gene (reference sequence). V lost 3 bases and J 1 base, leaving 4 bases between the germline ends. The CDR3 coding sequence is TGCGCCAGCAGTGACGGATCTGGGGCCAACGTCCTGACTTTC. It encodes CASSDGSGANVLTF.

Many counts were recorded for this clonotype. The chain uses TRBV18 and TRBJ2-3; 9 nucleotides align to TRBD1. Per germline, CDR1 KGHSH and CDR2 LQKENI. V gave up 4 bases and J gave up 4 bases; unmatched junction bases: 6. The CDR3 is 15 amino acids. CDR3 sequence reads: CASSRPTGGPDTQYF. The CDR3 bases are TGTGCCAGCTCACGCCCGACAGGGGGTCCAGATACGCAGTATTTT.

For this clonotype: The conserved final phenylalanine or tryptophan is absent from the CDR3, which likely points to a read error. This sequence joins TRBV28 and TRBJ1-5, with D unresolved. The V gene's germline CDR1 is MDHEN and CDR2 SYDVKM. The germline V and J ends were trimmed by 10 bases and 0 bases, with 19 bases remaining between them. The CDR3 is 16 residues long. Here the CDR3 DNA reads TGTGCCACCCTCTTAGCCCCCGGGGATAGCAATCAGCCCCAGCATTTA. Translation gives CATLLAPGDSNQPQHL.

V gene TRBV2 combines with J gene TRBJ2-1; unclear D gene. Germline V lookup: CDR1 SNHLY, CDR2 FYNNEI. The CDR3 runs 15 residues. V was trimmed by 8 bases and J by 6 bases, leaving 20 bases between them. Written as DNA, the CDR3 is TGTGCCAGCGCCATAAAAACGGAAAGGAGCAATGAGCAGTTCTTC. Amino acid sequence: CASAIKTERSNEQFF.

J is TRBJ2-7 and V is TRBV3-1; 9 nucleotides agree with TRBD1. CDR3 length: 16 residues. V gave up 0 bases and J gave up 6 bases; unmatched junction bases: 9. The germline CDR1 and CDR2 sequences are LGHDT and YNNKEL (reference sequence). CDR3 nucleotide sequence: TGTGCCAGCAGCCAAGACCGGGACAGGGCAAAGCTCGAGCAGTACTTC. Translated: CASSQDRDRAKLEQYF.

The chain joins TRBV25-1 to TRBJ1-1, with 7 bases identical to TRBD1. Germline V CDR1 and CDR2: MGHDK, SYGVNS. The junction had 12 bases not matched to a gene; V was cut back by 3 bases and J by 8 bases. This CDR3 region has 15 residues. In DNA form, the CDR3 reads TGTGCCAGCAGTGAGGAATGGGACAGCGCGACAGAAGCTTTCTTT. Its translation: CASSEEWDSATEAFF.

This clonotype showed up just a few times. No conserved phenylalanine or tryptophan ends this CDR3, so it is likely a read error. CDR3 nucleotide sequence: TGTGCCAGCAGCTTAGTTCCGCGGATGAACACTGAAGCTTTCCTT. Residues: CASSLVPRMNTEAFL. V and J are TRBV7-2 and TRBJ1-1; no clear D gene. CDR3 size: 15 residues. The germline V and J ends were trimmed by 1 base and 0 bases, with 9 bases remaining between them. Germline V gene sequence: CDR1 SGHTA, CDR2 FQGNSA.